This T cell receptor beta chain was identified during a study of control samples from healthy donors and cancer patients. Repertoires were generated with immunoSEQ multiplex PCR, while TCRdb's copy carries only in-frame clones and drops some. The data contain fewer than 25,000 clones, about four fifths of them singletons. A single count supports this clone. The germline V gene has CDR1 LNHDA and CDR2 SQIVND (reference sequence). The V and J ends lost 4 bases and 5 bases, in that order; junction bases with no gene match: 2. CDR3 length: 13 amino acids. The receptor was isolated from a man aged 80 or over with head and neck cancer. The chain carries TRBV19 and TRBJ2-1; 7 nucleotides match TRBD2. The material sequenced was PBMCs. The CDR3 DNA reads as TGTGCCAGTAGTAGGACTAGAGACAATGAGCAGTTCTTC. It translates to CASSRTRDNEQFF.